These 32 T cell receptor beta chains came from one sample sequenced in a study of T cell clonotyping in hematopoietic cell transplantation. Produced via immunoSEQ multiplex PCR; TCRdb's table is partial and in-frame only. Of some 9,600 clones in the sample, roughly 84% were seen once. Time point described: recipient sample about 28 days before transplant, after cytoreduction. The input for sequencing was peripheral blood mononuclear cells, taken before stem cell transplant. All receptors come from a woman in her forties or fifties with chronic myeloid leukemia. Some clones in this sample may be carry-over from other donors' samples.

This sequence joins TRBV28 and TRBJ2-7; D remains unclear. The V gene lost 3 bases and the J gene lost 1 base, with 10 bases spanning the gap. The CDR3 covers 14 residues. Per the germline V gene, CDR1 is MDHEN and CDR2 is SYDVKM. Here the CDR3 DNA reads TGTGCCAGCAGTTTGAAGGGTACTTCCTACGAGCAGTACTTC. Translation gives CASSLKGTSYEQYF.

This clone was seen only once. The chain combines TRBV2 with TRBJ1-5; 7 bases are a match to TRBD1. V lost 11 bases to trimming and J lost 7 bases; unmatched junction nucleotides: 11. This CDR3 is 13 amino acids long. Germline assignment: CDR1 SNHLY and CDR2 FYNNEI. CDR3 DNA: TGTGCCTGTAACGGACAGGCTTCCCAGCCCCAGCATTTT. As protein: CACNGQASQPQHF. The whole variable domain, filled in from reference TRBV2 and TRBJ1-5, reads EPEVTQTPSHQVTQMGQEVILRCVPISNHLYFYWYRQILGQKVEFLVSFYNNEISEKSEIFDDQFSVERPDGSNFTLKIRSTKLEDSAMYFCACNGQASQPQHFGDGTRLSIL.

V is TRBV19 and J is TRBJ2-7; 8 bases match TRBD2. CDR3 size: 14 residues. Unmatched junction bases numbered 7, after V lost 5 bases and J lost 4 bases. Germline V CDR1 and CDR2: LNHDA, SQIVND (reference sequence). CDR3 DNA: TGTGCCAGTAGTTCCGGGAGGGGCGCTTACGAGCAGTACTTC. Translating gives CASSSGRGAYEQYF.

The chain is built from TRBV5-1 and TRBJ2-5, with D maybe TRBD2 (6 bases). The V and J ends lost 4 bases and 0 bases respectively, with 13 bases between them. The germline gives CDR1 SGHRS, CDR2 YFSETQ. The CDR3 covers 15 residues. CDR3 nucleotide sequence: TGCGCCAGCAGCGGTCCGCGGGATTACCAAGAGACCCAGTACTTC. Translating gives CASSGPRDYQETQYF.

V is TRBV6-1 and J is TRBJ1-2; a weak D match, TRBD1 (5 bases). V was trimmed by 0 bases and J by 4 bases, leaving 12 bases between them. The CDR3 runs to 15 residues. Germline CDR1 is MNHNS and CDR2 is SASEGT. The DNA of the CDR3 is TGTGCCAGCAGTGAAGCTCCTAGAACAGGCTATGGCTACACCTTC. Translation: CASSEAPRTGYGYTF.

The chain carries TRBV7-8 and TRBJ1-1; maybe TRBD1 (5 bases). There are 14 residues in the CDR3. CDR1 and CDR2 from the germline V gene are SGHVS and FQNEAQ. Trimming took off 5 bases at V and 8 bases at J, with 18 bases between the two ends. In DNA form, the CDR3 reads TGTGCCAGCAGCCGCGAACACGGGACCGGAGAAGCTTTCTTT. It specifies CASSREHGTGEAFF.

The gene calls are TRBV11-2 and TRBJ2-7, with D perhaps matching TRBD2 (6 bases). The CDR3 has 14 amino acids. CDR1 SGHAT and CDR2 FQNNGV come from the germline V gene. The germline V and J ends were trimmed by 2 bases and 3 bases, with 11 bases remaining between them. The CDR3 DNA is TGTGCCAGCAGCTTATTTAGCGGCCTCTACGAGCAGTACTTC. This encodes CASSLFSGLYEQYF.

The chain carries TRBV9 and TRBJ2-1; D remains unclear. CDR1 and CDR2 from the germline V gene are SGDLS and YYNGEE. Between the trimmed V and J ends, which lost 0 bases and 4 bases, there was a span of 5 bases. CDR3 length: 13 residues. CDR3 sequence (DNA): TGTGCCAGCAGCGTAGCCCAGTACAATGAGCAGTTCTTC. Protein: CASSVAQYNEQFF.

The chain has TRBV11-2 and TRBJ1-1; D is ambiguous. The CDR3 is made up of 15 amino acids. CDR1 and CDR2 from the germline V gene are SGHAT and FQNNGV. Trimming took 1 base from V and 0 from J, leaving 9 bases between them. For the CDR3, the DNA is TGTGCCAGCAGCTTAGCCGCAGTCATGAACACTGAAGCTTTCTTT. Its translation is CASSLAAVMNTEAFF.

In this sample, this clone turned up once. A read error may account for a junction end that differs from germline. This chain connects TRBV7-7 to TRBJ2-1; tentatively, D is TRBD1 (5 bases). CDR1 and CDR2 (germline): SSHAT, FNYEAQ (reference sequence). The CDR3 contains 12 residues. For the CDR3, the DNA is TGTGCTAGCAGCTCCAGGGTGGGTGAGCAGTTCTTC. Its translation is CASSSRVGEQFF.

The V call is TRBV5-4, the J call TRBJ2-1, with a possible D match to TRBD2 (5 bases). Germline CDR1 and CDR2: SGHNT and YYREEE (reference sequence). This CDR3 has 13 residues. The V gene lost 7 bases and the J gene lost 0 bases, with 8 bases spanning the gap. CDR3 coding DNA: TGTGCCAGCGGTAGCGACTCCTACAATGAGCAGTTCTTC. This gives the protein CASGSDSYNEQFF.

This sequence joins TRBV19 and TRBJ2-7; 7 bases are shared with TRBD1. The V and J ends lost 3 bases and 5 bases, in that order; junction bases with no gene match: 4. CDR3 length: 13 amino acids. In germline, CDR1 is LNHDA, CDR2 SQIVND (reference sequence). The CDR3 sequence: CASSMETGNEQYF. In nucleotides, the CDR3 is TGTGCCAGTAGTATGGAGACAGGGAACGAGCAGTACTTC.

This clone turned up a few times. The J gene is TRBJ1-5, the V gene TRBV7-6; the D gene is possibly TRBD1 (6 bases). This CDR3 region has 16 residues. CDR1 is SGHVS and CDR2 is FNYEAQ in the germline V gene. V was clipped by 1 base and J by 4 bases, with 14 bases between them. DNA of the CDR3: TGTGCCAGCAGCTTAGGTGTGTGGACAGAAAATCAGCCCCAGCATTTT. Protein: CASSLGVWTENQPQHF.

The rearrangement links TRBV19 to TRBJ1-4; D perhaps matches TRBD1 (6 bases). The V end was cut by 8 bases, the J end by 6 bases, with 13 bases between. This CDR3 contains 13 residues. CDR1 is LNHDA and CDR2 is SQIVND in the germline V gene (reference sequence). The CDR3 region has the DNA TGTGCCAGTCGGACATCAGGGGATGAAAAACTGTTTTTT. This codes for CASRTSGDEKLFF.

The CDR3 region is CASSLDRLNEQFF. CDR3 in DNA: TGTGCCAGCAGCTTAGATCGCCTCAATGAGCAGTTCTTC. The J gene is TRBJ2-1, the V gene TRBV11-2; D gene unclear. The CDR3 has 13 amino acids. V gave up 0 bases and J gave up 6 bases, with 6 bases separating them. Germline V gene data show CDR1 as SGHAT and CDR2 as FQNNGV.

The V call is TRBV10-3, the J call TRBJ1-5, with D unclear. The CDR3 is 14 residues long. Germline values: CDR1 ENHRY, CDR2 SYGVKD. V lost 3 bases and J lost 1, with 7 bases in between. The CDR3 sequence is CAISDTVSNQPQHF. CDR3 nucleotides: TGTGCCATCAGTGATACAGTAAGCAATCAGCCCCAGCATTTT.

The chain uses TRBV30 and TRBJ1-3; no reliable D call. This CDR3 contains 14 residues. Per the germline V gene, CDR1 is GTSNPN and CDR2 is SVGIG (reference sequence). Trimming took 2 bases from V and 0 from J, leaving 8 bases between them. CDR3 region: CAWSRGNSGNTIYF. The CDR3 region has the DNA TGTGCCTGGAGTCGGGGTAACTCTGGAAACACCATATATTTT. Full variable domain (remainder filled in from reference TRBV30 and TRBJ1-3): SQTIHQWPATLVQPVGSPLSLECTVEGTSNPNLYWYRQAAGRGLQLLFYSVGIGQISSEVPQNLSASRPQDRQFILSSKKLLLSDSGFYLCAWSRGNSGNTIYFGEGSWLTVV.

As to this clone: This sample includes further DNA sequences coding for the same CDR3. V is TRBV4-1 and J is TRBJ1-5; unclear D gene. V was clipped by 1 base and J by 1 base, with 8 bases between them. CDR3 size: 15 residues. CDR1 MGHRA and CDR2 YSYEKL come from the germline V gene. CDR3 region: CASSQVPGSNQPQHF. As DNA, the CDR3 is TGCGCCAGCAGCCAAGTTCCCGGGAGCAATCAGCCCCAGCATTTT.

The chain uses TRBV19 and TRBJ1-1; the D is unclear. CDR1 LNHDA and CDR2 SQIVND come from the germline V gene (reference sequence). This CDR3 is 14 amino acids long. The V end lost 4 bases, the J end lost 4 bases, and 13 bases lay between the germline ends. The CDR3 region has the DNA TGTGCCAGTAGTAAGACCCCTCTGAGCACTGAAGCTTTCTTT. It codes for CASSKTPLSTEAFF.

The rearrangement joins TRBV19 to TRBJ1-3; no clear D gene. CDR3 size: 15 residues. CDR1 is LNHDA and CDR2 is SQIVND in the germline V gene (reference sequence). The V end was cut by 6 bases, the J end by 0 bases, with 12 bases between. In nucleotides, the CDR3 is TGTGCCAGTAGCCCGGGCCGAGCCTCTGGAAACACCATATATTTT. Translated: CASSPGRASGNTIYF.

The chain couples TRBV5-1 to TRBJ2-2; TRBD2 is a possible D gene (5 bases). This CDR3 has 15 residues. Germline V gene sequence: CDR1 SGHRS, CDR2 YFSETQ. The V end lost 3 bases, the J end lost 2 bases, and 11 bases lay between the germline ends. Here the CDR3 DNA reads TGCGCCAGCAGCTGGGGAGCACAAAACACCGGGGAGCTGTTTTTT. This encodes CASSWGAQNTGELFF. Looking up the rest from reference TRBV5-1 and TRBJ2-2 gives the full variable domain: KAGVTQTPRYLIKTRGQQVTLSCSPISGHRSVSWYQQTPGQGLQFLFEYFSETQRNKGNFPGRFSGRQFSNSRSEMNVSTLELGDSALYLCASSWGAQNTGELFFGEGSRLTVL.

The CDR3: CASSWDRASDTQYF. CDR3 coding DNA: TGTGCCAGCAGTTGGGACAGGGCGTCAGATACGCAGTATTTT. The chain carries TRBV6-5 and TRBJ2-3; 9 bases line up with TRBD1. With 4 bases clipped from V and 4 bases from J, the junction kept 3 bases outside the gene matches. The germline CDR1 and CDR2 sequences are MNHEY and SVGAGI. This CDR3 spans 14 amino acids.

The gene calls are TRBV28 and TRBJ2-5; D unresolved. In germline, CDR1 is MDHEN, CDR2 SYDVKM. Trimming took 6 bases from V and 11 from J, leaving 19 bases between them. The length of the CDR3 is 13 residues. The CDR3 region has the DNA TGTGCCAGCAGCCCAACCCTGCCCCTTCTTCAGTACTTC. Amino acid sequence: CASSPTLPLLQYF.

The chain carries TRBV6-6 and TRBJ2-7; 9 bases map to TRBD1. V dropped 6 bases and J dropped 5; count of bases not matched to a gene: 5. CDR1 and CDR2 (germline): MNHNY, SVGAGI (reference sequence). This CDR3 is built from 13 residues. The CDR3 reads CASSDTGGHEQYF. DNA of the CDR3: TGTGCCAGCAGCGACACAGGGGGCCACGAGCAGTACTTC.

The V call is TRBV4-2, the J call TRBJ2-2; weak D call: TRBD1 (5 bases). CDR1 and CDR2 from the germline V gene are LGHNA and YNFKEQ. The V end was cut by 7 bases, the J end by 2 bases, with 17 bases between. The length of the CDR3 is 16 residues. The CDR3 bases are TGTGCCAGCACGAGACAGCTAGAGATTAACACCGGGGAGCTGTTTTTT. It translates to CASTRQLEINTGELFF.

J is TRBJ1-2 and V is TRBV6-5, with 7 bases matching TRBD1. Germline assignment: CDR1 MNHEY and CDR2 SVGAGI. V shed 8 bases and J 5 bases; nucleotides not matched to a gene: 14. This CDR3 region has 15 residues. CDR3 nucleotide sequence: TGTGCCAGCGCTCCAGCCCCTACAGGGGTTTATGGCTACACCTTC. Translating gives CASAPAPTGVYGYTF.

The chain joins TRBV7-6 to TRBJ2-3; D gene ambiguous. V lost 1 base and J 1 base, leaving 6 bases between the germline ends. This CDR3 has 14 amino acids. Germline-derived CDR1 and CDR2 are SGHVS and FNYEAQ. CDR3 protein: CASSLGAGTDTQYF. CDR3 coding DNA: TGTGCCAGCAGCTTAGGGGCCGGCACAGATACGCAGTATTTT.

The V and J genes are TRBV6-6 and TRBJ2-5; the D is unclear. Trimming shortened V by 6 bases and J by 4 bases, and 9 bases separated the two germline ends. CDR1 and CDR2 (germline): MNHNY, SVGAGI (reference sequence). This CDR3 has 12 amino acids. CDR3 DNA: TGTGCCAGCAGCGGACGGGCAGAGACCCAGTACTTC. Translated, it gives CASSGRAETQYF.

The chain combines TRBV6-5 with TRBJ2-5, with D possibly TRBD2 on 5 matching bases. V shed 5 bases and J shed 4 bases, with 14 bases lying between them. This CDR3 spans 14 amino acids. The V gene's germline CDR1 is MNHEY and CDR2 SVGAGI. CDR3 nucleotide sequence: TGTGCCAGCAGTCCCGGTTTGAGGGTAGAGACCCAGTACTTC. It yields the protein CASSPGLRVETQYF.

The rearrangement links TRBV5-1 to TRBJ2-3; D gene unclear. Trimming pared 0 bases from V and 1 base from J, leaving 12 bases between. Germline loops: CDR1 SGHRS, CDR2 YFSETQ. CDR3 length equals 16 residues. The chain's CDR3 is CASSLVQNGGTDTQYF. CDR3 DNA: TGCGCCAGCAGCTTGGTACAGAATGGGGGCACAGATACGCAGTATTTT.

The chain joins TRBV7-2 to TRBJ2-1, with 7 bases matching TRBD2. V lost 6 bases, J lost 8 bases, and 7 bases stayed unmatched. The CDR3 totals 13 residues. Germline assignment: CDR1 SGHTA and CDR2 FQGNSA. The CDR3 spells CASRLLARDEQFF. In nucleotides, the CDR3 is TGTGCCAGCAGATTACTAGCGAGGGATGAGCAGTTCTTC. Complete variable domain (other parts from reference TRBV7-2 and TRBJ2-1): GAGVSQSPSNKVTEKGKDVELRCDPISGHTALYWYRQSLGQGLEFLIYFQGNSAPDKSGLPSDRFSAERTGGSVSTLTIQRTQQEDSAVYLCASRLLARDEQFFGPGTRLTVL.

CDR3 nucleotides: TGTGCCAAAAGGGAAATTATCTTGGCGGGAGGTTTCCCCTACGAGCAGTACTTC. Translation gives CAKREIILAGGFPYEQYF. The gene calls are TRBV25-1 and TRBJ2-7; 8 nucleotides align to TRBD2. This CDR3 contains 18 residues. J was trimmed by 2 bases and V by 10 bases; bases with no gene match: 22. Looked up from germline, CDR1 is MGHDK and CDR2 is SYGVNS.